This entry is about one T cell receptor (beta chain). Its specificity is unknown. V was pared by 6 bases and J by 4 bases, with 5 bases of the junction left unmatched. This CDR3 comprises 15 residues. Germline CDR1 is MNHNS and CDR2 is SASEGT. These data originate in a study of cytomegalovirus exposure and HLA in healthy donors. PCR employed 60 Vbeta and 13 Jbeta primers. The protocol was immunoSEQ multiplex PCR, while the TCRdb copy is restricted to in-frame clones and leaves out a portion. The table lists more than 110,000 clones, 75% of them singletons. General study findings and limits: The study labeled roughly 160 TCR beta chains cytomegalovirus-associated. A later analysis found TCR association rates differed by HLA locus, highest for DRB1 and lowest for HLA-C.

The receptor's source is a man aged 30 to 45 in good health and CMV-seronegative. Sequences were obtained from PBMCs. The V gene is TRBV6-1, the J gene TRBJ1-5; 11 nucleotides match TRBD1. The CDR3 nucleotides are TGTGCCAGCAGCCCCGGGACAGGGGGAAATCAGCCCCAGCATTTT. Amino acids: CASSPGTGGNQPQHF.